What follows are 8 T cell receptor beta chains derived from one specimen sequenced in a study of early stage breast cancer tumors (TCRdb year 2017). Libraries came from the immunoSEQ multiplex PCR assay. TCRdb retrieved this table from immuneACCESS and kept in-frame rearrangements only. Not all clones are present; in checked studies, unresolved V genes account for under half, and no reason is known for the remainder. The sample table contains around 60,000 clones; only one count was recorded for more than 60% of them. Jointly, the top ten make up 3% to 3.5% of the sample. Sequencing was performed on blood. These receptors all stem from a person in their thirties with breast cancer.

The V gene is TRBV18, the J gene TRBJ2-3; no reliable D call. Trimming stripped 4 bases from V and 2 bases from J, with 7 bases between. The V gene's germline CDR1 is KGHSH and CDR2 LQKENI. The CDR3 is made up of 13 amino acids. The CDR3, as DNA: TGTGCCAGCTCACTTGGAAACACAGATACGCAGTATTTT. This sequence encodes CASSLGNTDTQYF.

The V call is TRBV30, the J call TRBJ1-3; tentative D call: TRBD1 (5 bases). Germline V gene lookup returns CDR1 GTSNPN and CDR2 SVGIG (reference sequence). V was trimmed by 5 bases and J by 0 bases, leaving 11 bases between them. This CDR3 has 14 residues. This CDR3 is CAWEQEHSGNTIYF. CDR3 DNA sequence: TGTGCCTGGGAACAGGAACACTCTGGAAACACCATATATTTT. Supplemented by reference TRBV30 and TRBJ1-3, the full variable domain reads SQTIHQWPATLVQPVGSPLSLECTVEGTSNPNLYWYRQAAGRGLQLLFYSVGIGQISSEVPQNLSASRPQDRQFILSSKKLLLSDSGFYLCAWEQEHSGNTIYFGEGSWLTVV.

CDR3 region: CASSLAGTTGVYNEQFF. DNA for the CDR3: TGTGCCAGCAGCTTAGCGGGGACTACCGGGGTCTACAATGAGCAGTTCTTC. The chain carries TRBV7-2 and TRBJ2-1; 7 nucleotides align to TRBD2. Germline V gene data show CDR1 as SGHTA and CDR2 as FQGNSA. V dropped 0 bases and J dropped 3; count of bases not matched to a gene: 8. The CDR3 contains 17 residues.

This clone is a singleton in its sample. The chain employs TRBV4-1 and TRBJ1-1; maybe TRBD1 (6 bases). V gave up 3 bases and J gave up 3 bases, with 20 bases separating them. The germline V gene encodes CDR1 MGHRA and CDR2 YSYEKL. CDR3 length equals 17 residues. DNA of the CDR3: TGCGCCAGCAGCCACGACAAGGTTTCCAACAGGGACACTGAAGCTTTCTTT. Translation: CASSHDKVSNRDTEAFF.

This clone has a single count. V gene TRBV27 combines with J gene TRBJ2-7, with 11 bases that match TRBD1. The germline gives CDR1 MNHEY, CDR2 SMNVEV (reference sequence). The CDR3 has 16 amino acids. The junction had 11 bases not matched to a gene; V was cut back by 5 bases and J by 5 bases. In DNA, the CDR3 is TGTGCCAGCAGTAAAAGTCCCGGGACAGGGGGAAACGAGCAGTACTTC. Protein product: CASSKSPGTGGNEQYF.

V gene TRBV30 combines with J gene TRBJ2-1, with D unresolved. CDR1 and CDR2 (germline): GTSNPN, SVGIG (reference sequence). V shed 7 bases and J shed 9 bases, with 16 bases lying between them. This CDR3 has 12 residues. The CDR3 DNA sequence: TGTGCCTCTAGTCGGAATGGCGGTGAGCAGTTCTTC. This encodes CASSRNGGEQFF.

The chain recombines TRBV27 with TRBJ1-2, with D perhaps matching TRBD1 (5 bases). The CDR3 extends over 13 amino acids. The V gene's germline CDR1 is MNHEY and CDR2 SMNVEV (reference sequence). V lost 3 bases, J lost 5 bases, and 10 bases lay in between. The CDR3 loop reads CASSLTEGYGYTF. The CDR3 DNA follows: TGTGCCAGCAGTTTGACCGAGGGGTATGGCTACACCTTC.

This clone showed up just a few times. The J gene is TRBJ1-2, the V gene TRBV4-1, with D uncertain. With 4 bases removed from V and 5 bases from J, the gap between germline ends came to 5 bases. CDR3 length equals 11 residues. Germline lookup yields CDR1 MGHRA and CDR2 YSYEKL. The CDR3: CASSPGYGYTF. CDR3 bases: TGCGCCAGCAGCCCGGGTTATGGCTACACCTTC.